Shown below are 16 T cell receptor beta chains from a single sample sequenced in a study of human T cells and chemical hapten exposure. Each CDR3 protein is one row after TCRdb ran MiXCR on the RACE reads. The data show about 93,000 distinct CDR3 sequences, 8.5% seen once. Time point in this sample: pre-sensitization, week 0. The treatment was: therapeutic diphenylcyclopropenone sensitization with weekly scalp DPC. The source was whole blood, collected in connection with sensitization to the hapten diphenylcyclopropenone (DPC). These receptors all come from a man in his forties or fifties with alopecia areata. Some clones in this sample may be carry-over from other donors' samples.

This clonotype was recorded a few times. The chain combines TRBV21-1 with TRBJ2-1; TRBD2, the table's D call, lacks a check against the DNA. TRBV21-1 represents a pseudogene. This CDR3 spans 17 amino acids. The CDR3 reads CASKTPGLASAWGEQFF. The DNA of the CDR3 is TGTGCCAGCAAAACACCGGGACTAGCGTCGGCTTGGGGTGAGCAGTTCTTC.

The chain couples TRBV10-3 to TRBJ1-5; D may be TRBD1 (6 bases). Germline lookup yields CDR1 ENHRY and CDR2 SYGVKD. Trimming shortened V by 3 bases and J by 3 bases, and 9 bases separated the two germline ends. This CDR3 region has 14 residues. CDR3 residues: CAISDGQNNQPQHF. The CDR3 nucleotides are TGTGCCATCAGTGACGGACAGAACAATCAGCCCCAGCATTTT.

This clonotype has just a few counts. V usage is TRBV6-1 and J usage is TRBJ2-7; 9 nucleotides match TRBD2. CDR1 is MNHNS, CDR2 SASEGT, per germline. There are 15 residues in the CDR3. Losses at the gene ends were 6 bases for V and 2 bases for J; bases not matched to a gene: 8. CDR3 bases: TGTGCCAGCAGCGGGACGACTAGCGGTACCTACGAGCAGTACGTC. Its translation is CASSGTTSGTYEQYV.

This sequence joins TRBV6-5 and TRBJ2-5; perhaps D is TRBD1 or TRBD2 (5 bases each). This CDR3 is 16 amino acids long. Germline assignment: CDR1 MNHEY and CDR2 SVGAGI. V lost 6 bases and J lost 2, with 19 bases in between. Here the CDR3 DNA reads TGTGCCAGCAGCCTTTATGGGGCTAGCCATCAAGAGACCCAGTACTTC. Its protein is CASSLYGASHQETQYF.

The V and J genes are TRBV29-1 and TRBJ2-3; D unclear. The CDR3 has 12 amino acids. Germline CDR1 reads SQVTM; CDR2 reads ANQGSEA. V was shortened by 4 bases and J by 6 bases, with 11 bases between the two germline ends. The CDR3 region has the DNA TGCAGCGTTGTACAGTATGGGGATACGCAGTATTTT. Its protein is CSVVQYGDTQYF.

The table lists this clonotype with many counts. The rearrangement links TRBV19 to TRBJ2-5; D remains unclear. With 5 bases removed from V and 4 bases from J, the gap between germline ends came to 23 bases. CDR3 length: 17 amino acids. Germline CDR1 LNHDA, CDR2 SQIVND (reference sequence). The CDR3 region is CASSPRPTHFTGETQYF. The CDR3 DNA reads as TGTGCCAGTAGTCCCCGACCGACCCACTTCACCGGAGAGACCCAGTACTTC.

A few counts support this clonotype. V usage is TRBV29-1 and J usage is TRBJ2-5; 11 bases agree with TRBD1. From germline, CDR1 is SQVTM and CDR2 ANQGSEA. V dropped 5 bases and J dropped 5; count of bases not matched to a gene: 7. This CDR3 comprises 14 residues. The chain's CDR3 is CSVRTGGALETQYF. CDR3 bases: TGCAGCGTTCGGACAGGGGGCGCGCTGGAGACCCAGTACTTC.

This clonotype has ten or more counts. The chain couples TRBV6-6 to TRBJ1-2; D is perhaps TRBD1 (6 bases). Trimming removed 5 bases from V and 6 bases from J, with 16 bases in between. Germline V gene data show CDR1 as MNHNY and CDR2 as SVGAGI (reference sequence). This CDR3 comprises 14 residues. CDR3 residues: CASSLAGTPDGYTF. CDR3 in DNA: TGTGCCAGCAGTCTGGCCGGGACACCTGATGGCTACACCTTC.

The genes are TRBV9 and TRBJ2-3; the match to TRBD2 covers 7 bases. The germline CDR1 and CDR2 sequences are SGDLS and YYNGEE. This CDR3 spans 16 amino acids. V shed 5 bases and J 5 bases; nucleotides not matched to a gene: 14. This chain's CDR3 is CASSTTGGSGGDTQYF. CDR3 nucleotide sequence: TGTGCCAGCAGTACCACGGGCGGGAGTGGGGGAGATACGCAGTATTTT.

This clonotype was recorded many times. The chain carries TRBV12-3 or TRBV12-4 and TRBJ1-2, with D tentatively TRBD1 (5 bases). The V gene lost 2 bases and the J gene lost 0 bases, with 16 bases spanning the gap. The CDR3 consists of 17 residues. The CDR3 loop is CASSLFIRGTSNYGYTF. Written as DNA, the CDR3 is TGTGCCAGCAGTTTATTCATCCGGGGCACTTCTAACTATGGCTACACCTTC.

By sample fraction, this clonotype is medium-sized. The chain carries TRBV2 and TRBJ2-7; TRBD1 matches at 8 bases. The ends lost 1 base at V and 4 bases at J; junction bases unmatched: 6. The CDR3 consists of 15 residues. Germline V lookup: CDR1 SNHLY, CDR2 FYNNEI. The CDR3 here is CASSEGAQGAYEQYV. The CDR3 DNA reads TGTGCCAGCAGTGAAGGGGCGCAGGGGGCGTACGAGCAGTACGTC.

This clonotype was seen a few times. The chain joins TRBV12-3 or TRBV12-4 to TRBJ2-7, with D uncertain. The CDR3 loop spans 14 amino acids. The V end was cut by 6 bases, the J end by 5 bases, with 17 bases between. The CDR3 region is CASSTANSGNEQYF. CDR3 DNA sequence: TGTGCCAGCAGCACAGCCAACTCCGGCAACGAGCAGTACTTC.

This clonotype occurred many times. This chain uses TRBV23-1 with TRBJ2-7; the D call may be TRBD1 or TRBD2 (5 bases each). TRBV23-1 belongs to the ORF category, with a function that is uncertain. CDR3 size: 15 residues. The germline V and J ends were trimmed by 4 bases and 2 bases, with 15 bases remaining between them. The CDR3: CASSLTSGGPYEQYV. The CDR3, as DNA: TGCGCCAGCAGTCTTACCAGTGGGGGTCCCTACGAGCAGTACGTC.

The rearrangement joins TRBV21-1 to TRBJ2-3; TRBD2 reflects the table's D call only, with no check against the DNA. TRBV21-1 is an annotated pseudogene. The length of the CDR3 is 20 residues. CDR3 sequence: CASSKVKASGCSTCTDTQYF. The CDR3 DNA is TGTGCCAGCAGCAAAGTGAAGGCTAGCGGGTGCTCTACTTGCACAGATACGCAGTATTTT.

The chain has TRBV6-7 and TRBJ2-2, with a tentative D call TRBD2 (5 bases). TRBV6-7 is classed as an ORF, of uncertain function. The ends were cut back, 2 bases at V and 7 bases at J, with 17 bases in the middle. CDR3 length: 16 residues. The CDR3 protein is CASSYQERPTGGELFF. As DNA, the CDR3 is TGTGCCAGCAGTTACCAGGAGCGGCCGACGGGCGGGGAGCTGTTTTTT.

This clonotype was counted ten times or more. The chain employs TRBV19 and TRBJ1-5, with 8 bases fitting TRBD1. The V and J ends lost 5 bases and 2 bases, in that order; junction bases with no gene match: 2. From germline, CDR1 is LNHDA and CDR2 SQIVND (reference sequence). The CDR3 contains 14 residues. CDR3 sequence reads: CASSSDRGNQPQHF. The CDR3 region has the DNA TGTGCCAGTAGTTCGGACAGGGGCAATCAGCCCCAGCATTTT. The complete variable domain, with remaining parts taken from reference TRBV19 and TRBJ1-5, reads DGGITQSPKYLFRKEGQNVTLSCEQNLNHDAMYWYRQDPGQGLRLIYYSQIVNDFQKGDIAEGYSVSREKKESFPLTVTSAQKNPTAFYLCASSSDRGNQPQHFGDGTRLSIL.